This note documents a single T cell receptor beta chain sequence. The table came from immunoSEQ multiplex PCR; TCRdb's copy has only in-frame clones and leaves some out. The data contain approximately 250,000 clones, approximately 90% of them singletons. The data derive from a study of blood T cell repertoires in COVID-19. Overall study context: Both acute and convalescent COVID-19 samples were obtained from the United States, Italy and Spain. T cells, B-cell-depleted T cells, or PBMCs provided the cDNA or gDNA that served as material.

The study recruited people aged roughly 18 to 100 years across roughly 23 US areas. Shortly before study entry, within 2 weeks, exposed participants had met a COVID-19 case. The sequenced sample consisted of PBMCs or T cells enriched from blood (not recorded which). The TCR sequence derives from a man aged 35 to 55 who had been exposed to COVID-19.

The CDR3 DNA reads TGTGCCAGCAGCGTAGGAACGGGACAGGGGGACGAGCAGTACTTC. This sequence encodes CASSVGTGQGDEQYF. The rearrangement links TRBV9 to TRBJ2-7; 11 positions match TRBD1. V gave up 0 bases and J gave up 5 bases; unmatched junction bases: 4. Germline V gene sequence: CDR1 SGDLS, CDR2 YYNGEE. The CDR3 sequence is 15 residues long.